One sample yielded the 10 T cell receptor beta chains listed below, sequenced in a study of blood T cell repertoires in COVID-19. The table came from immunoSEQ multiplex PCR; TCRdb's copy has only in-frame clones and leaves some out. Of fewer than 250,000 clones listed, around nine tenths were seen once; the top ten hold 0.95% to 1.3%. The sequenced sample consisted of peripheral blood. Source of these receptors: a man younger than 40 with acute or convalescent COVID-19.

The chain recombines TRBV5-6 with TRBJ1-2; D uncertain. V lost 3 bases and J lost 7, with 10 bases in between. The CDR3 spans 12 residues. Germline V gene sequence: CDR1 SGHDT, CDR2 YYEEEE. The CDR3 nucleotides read TGTGCCAGCAGCTCTCGGCGGGGTGGCTACACCTTC. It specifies CASSSRRGGYTF.

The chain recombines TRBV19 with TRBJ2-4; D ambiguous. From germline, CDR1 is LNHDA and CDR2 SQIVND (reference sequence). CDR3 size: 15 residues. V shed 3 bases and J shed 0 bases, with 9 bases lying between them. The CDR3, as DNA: TGTGCCAGTAGTATTTCTCGGGTAGCCAAAAACATTCAGTACTTC. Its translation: CASSISRVAKNIQYF.

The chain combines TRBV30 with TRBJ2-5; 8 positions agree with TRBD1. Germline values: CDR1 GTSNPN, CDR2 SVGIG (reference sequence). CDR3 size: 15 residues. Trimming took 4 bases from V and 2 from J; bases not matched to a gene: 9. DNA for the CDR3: TGTGCCTGGAACTATGGACAGGGAACACAAGAGACCCAGTACTTC. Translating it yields CAWNYGQGTQETQYF.

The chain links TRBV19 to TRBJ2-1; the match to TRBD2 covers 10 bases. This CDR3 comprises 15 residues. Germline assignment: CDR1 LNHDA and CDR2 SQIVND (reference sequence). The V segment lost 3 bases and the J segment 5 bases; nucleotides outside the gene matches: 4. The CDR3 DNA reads TGTGCCAGTAGTATCCTAGCGGGAGCCGACAATGAGCAGTTCTTC. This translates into CASSILAGADNEQFF.

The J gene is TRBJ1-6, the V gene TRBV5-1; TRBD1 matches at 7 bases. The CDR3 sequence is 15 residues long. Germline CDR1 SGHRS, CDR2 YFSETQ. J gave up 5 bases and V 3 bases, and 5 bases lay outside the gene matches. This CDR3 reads CASSSDRDDNSPLHF. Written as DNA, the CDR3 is TGCGCCAGCAGCTCAGACAGGGACGATAATTCACCCCTCCACTTT. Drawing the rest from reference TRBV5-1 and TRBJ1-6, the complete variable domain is KAGVTQTPRYLIKTRGQQVTLSCSPISGHRSVSWYQQTPGQGLQFLFEYFSETQRNKGNFPGRFSGRQFSNSRSEMNVSTLELGDSALYLCASSSDRDDNSPLHFGNGTRLTVT.

The CDR3 spells CASSSPPGASYEQYF. The DNA for the CDR3 is TGTGCCAGCAGTTCCCCTCCAGGGGCCTCCTACGAGCAGTACTTC. The chain couples TRBV28 to TRBJ2-7, with D perhaps TRBD1 (6 bases). The CDR3 length is 15 residues. Germline V gene lookup returns CDR1 MDHEN and CDR2 SYDVKM. V lost 4 bases and J lost 0, with 13 bases in between.

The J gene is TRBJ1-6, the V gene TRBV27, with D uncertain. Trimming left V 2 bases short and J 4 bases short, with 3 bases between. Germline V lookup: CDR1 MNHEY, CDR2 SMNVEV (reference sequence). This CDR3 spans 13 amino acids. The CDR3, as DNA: TGTGCCAGCAGTTTACAATATAATTCACCCCTCCACTTT. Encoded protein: CASSLQYNSPLHF.

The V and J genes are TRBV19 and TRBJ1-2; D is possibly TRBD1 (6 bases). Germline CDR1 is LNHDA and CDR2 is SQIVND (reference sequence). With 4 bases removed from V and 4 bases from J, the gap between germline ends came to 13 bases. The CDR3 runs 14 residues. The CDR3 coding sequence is TGTGCCAGTAGTACCCTGCAGGGGAGCTATGGCTACACCTTC. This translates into CASSTLQGSYGYTF.

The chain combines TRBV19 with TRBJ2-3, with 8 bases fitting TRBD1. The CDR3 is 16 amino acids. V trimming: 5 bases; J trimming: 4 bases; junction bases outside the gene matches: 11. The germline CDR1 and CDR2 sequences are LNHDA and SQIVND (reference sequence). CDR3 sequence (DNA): TGTGCCAGTAGTGCCTGGACAGGGAAGACCTCAGATACGCAGTATTTT. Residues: CASSAWTGKTSDTQYF.

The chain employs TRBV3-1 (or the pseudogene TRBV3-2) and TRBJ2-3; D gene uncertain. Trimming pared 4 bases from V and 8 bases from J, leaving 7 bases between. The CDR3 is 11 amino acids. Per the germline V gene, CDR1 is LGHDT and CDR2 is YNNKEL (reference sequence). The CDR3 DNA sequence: TGTGCCAGCAGCCGGCTAGGTACGCAGTATTTT. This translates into CASSRLGTQYF.